The clone carrying this T cell receptor (beta chain) was detected a few times. What it recognizes is unknown. Coverage ceases 3 residues before the CDR3 finishes, and the germline J gene fills in the end. Some clones are missing from TCRdb's copy, which holds only in-frame ones; the method was immunoSEQ multiplex PCR. The repertoire yields 16,000 or so clones, none seen only once; the top ten contain roughly 13%. These data belong to a study of T cell clonality in common variable immunodeficiency. Study-wide results and limits: Reportedly, TCR beta sequences from common variable immunodeficiency showed fewer deletions and N-nucleotide insertions.

The V segment lost 6 bases and the J segment 10 bases; nucleotides outside the gene matches: 26. The CDR3 has 19 amino acids. CDR1 is DFQATT and CDR2 is SNEGSKA in the germline V gene (reference sequence). The sample comprised peripheral blood mononuclear cells. The receptor comes from a human donor with common variable immunodeficiency. V gene TRBV20-1 combines with J gene TRBJ1-6; 8 nucleotides agree with TRBD1. The CDR3 bases that were read are TGCAGTGCGACATACCACCGGGACAGGACAACCCTTAGGGGCTCACCC. Encoded protein: CSATYHRDRTTLRGSP. The entire CDR3 protein is CSATYHRDRTTLRGSPLHF.